The 20 T cell receptor beta chains below come from one sample, sequenced in a study of T cell responses to AZD1222 COVID-19 vaccine. Clones were sequenced by immunoSEQ multiplex PCR, and TCRdb holds only the in-frame ones, with some missing. This table holds approximately 100,000 clones, approximately 86% found once. Sequencing used peripheral blood, obtained on day 0 of AZD1222 vaccination. The receptors derive from an adult in good health.

In its sample, this clone was seen a few times. J is TRBJ1-1 and V is TRBV10-3, with D tentatively TRBD1 (6 bases). There are 15 residues in the CDR3. Germline-derived CDR1 and CDR2 are ENHRY and SYGVKD. Trimming took off 4 bases at V and 1 base at J, with 13 bases between the two ends. In DNA, the CDR3 is TGTGCCATCAGTGGGTTGCAGGGGCCGAACACTGAAGCTTTCTTT. Protein sequence: CAISGLQGPNTEAFF.

This chain uses TRBV30 with TRBJ1-4; D uncertain. The germline V gene encodes CDR1 GTSNPN and CDR2 SVGIG (reference sequence). The CDR3 consists of 12 residues. Trimming removed 0 bases at V and 8 bases at J, with 7 bases between. The CDR3 nucleotides read TGTGCCTGGAGTGTACGTCGGGAAAAACTGTTTTTT. Its protein product is CAWSVRREKLFF.

The CDR3 region is CSAPQLAGAYNEQFF. The CDR3 coding sequence is TGCAGCGCTCCGCAGCTAGCGGGAGCTTACAATGAGCAGTTCTTC. This rearrangement joins TRBV29-1 to TRBJ2-1, with 10 bases lining up with TRBD2. Germline V CDR1 and CDR2: SQVTM, ANQGSEA. The V and J ends lost 7 bases and 4 bases, in that order; junction bases with no gene match: 10. The CDR3 has 15 residues.

The chain is built from TRBV7-2 and TRBJ1-2; 7 nucleotides agree with TRBD1. Germline loops: CDR1 SGHTA, CDR2 FQGNSA. The CDR3 runs to 16 residues. V lost 5 bases and J lost 1; bases outside the gene matches: 10. The CDR3 DNA is TGTGCCAGCAGCCCACAGGGACAGCTCTTTAACTATGGCTACACCTTC. It yields the protein CASSPQGQLFNYGYTF.

V and J are TRBV6-4 and TRBJ2-1, with no clear D. Germline values: CDR1 MRHNA, CDR2 SNTAGT. This CDR3 spans 15 amino acids. Between the trimmed V and J ends, which lost 3 bases and 0 bases, there was a span of 9 bases. In DNA, the CDR3 is TGTGCCAGCAGTGAGCGATCAAGCTCCTACAATGAGCAGTTCTTC. Its translation is CASSERSSSYNEQFF.

The chain joins TRBV28 to TRBJ2-3; the D gene is possibly TRBD2 (5 bases). With 4 bases removed from V and 2 bases from J, the gap between germline ends came to 13 bases. Germline V gene sequence: CDR1 MDHEN, CDR2 SYDVKM. The length of the CDR3 is 15 residues. CDR3 region: CASSSPPAVTDTQYF. In DNA form, the CDR3 reads TGTGCCAGCAGTTCCCCCCCAGCGGTCACAGATACGCAGTATTTT.

This clone came up a few times. J is TRBJ2-1 and V is TRBV6-2 or TRBV6-3; TRBD2 might be the D (6 bases). The V end lost 2 bases, the J end lost 12 bases, and 11 bases lay between the germline ends. The CDR3 covers 12 residues. Per the germline V gene, CDR1 is MNHEY and CDR2 is SVGEGT. The CDR3 sequence: CASSYGGTPQFF. Here the CDR3 DNA reads TGTGCCAGCAGTTACGGGGGGACCCCGCAGTTCTTC.

The rearrangement joins TRBV9 to TRBJ2-3; weak D call: TRBD2 (5 bases). CDR1 is SGDLS, CDR2 YYNGEE, per germline. The CDR3 sequence is 13 residues long. Between the trimmed V and J ends, which lost 3 bases and 5 bases, there was a span of 10 bases. CDR3 protein: CASSARRGDTQYF. DNA for the CDR3: TGTGCCAGCAGCGCCAGACGGGGAGATACGCAGTATTTT.

CDR3: CASSLVIGYSGSYNEQFF. In nucleotides, the CDR3 is TGTGCCAGCAGCCTCGTGATTGGGTATAGCGGGTCCTACAATGAGCAGTTCTTC. The genes are TRBV4-2 and TRBJ2-1; 7 nucleotides match TRBD2. CDR1 is LGHNA and CDR2 is YNFKEQ in the germline V gene. J lost 1 base, V lost 4 bases, and 13 bases had no gene match. The CDR3 extends over 18 amino acids.

The chain carries TRBV24-1 and TRBJ2-7; 11 bases match TRBD1. The CDR3 covers 15 residues. Germline V gene lookup returns CDR1 KGHDR and CDR2 SFDVKD. V dropped 3 bases and J dropped 3; count of bases not matched to a gene: 3. DNA for the CDR3: TGTGCCACCAGTGATCCCGGGACAGGGGGCTACGAGCAGTACTTC. Translation gives CATSDPGTGGYEQYF.

V usage is TRBV5-1 and J usage is TRBJ1-6; TRBD1 might be the D (5 bases). The CDR3 consists of 17 residues. In germline, CDR1 is SGHRS, CDR2 YFSETQ. Trimming pared 4 bases from V and 7 bases from J, leaving 21 bases between. The chain's CDR3 is CASSMGGAGSGNSPLHF. CDR3 DNA sequence: TGCGCCAGCAGCATGGGGGGAGCCGGGAGCGGGAATTCACCCCTCCACTTT.

This clone was seen a single time. The chain carries TRBV10-3 and TRBJ2-5, with 10 bases aligning to TRBD2. V lost 5 bases to trimming and J lost 3 bases; unmatched junction nucleotides: 6. The CDR3 totals 15 residues. In germline, CDR1 is ENHRY, CDR2 SYGVKD. The CDR3 loop reads CAISILAGAEETQYF. The CDR3 region has the DNA TGTGCCATCAGTATCCTAGCGGGAGCGGAAGAGACCCAGTACTTC.

On this clone: Here the CDR3 omits its conserved ending phenylalanine or tryptophan, so a read error is the likely source. Because the CDR3's place on the DNA is in doubt, the DNA is left out and the CDR3 is given as listed by TCRdb. V gene TRBV10-1 combines with J gene TRBJ2-3. Germline CDR1 and CDR2: WNHNN and SYGVQD (reference sequence). The CDR3 is 10 amino acids in total, end residues counted. The CDR3 is CASSLASGRQ.

The J gene is TRBJ2-5, the V gene TRBV10-3, with no clear D. V lost 2 bases and J lost 4, with 5 bases in between. From germline, CDR1 is ENHRY and CDR2 SYGVKD. The CDR3 sequence is 12 residues long. CDR3: CAISETGETQYF. CDR3 nucleotides: TGTGCCATCAGTGAGACGGGAGAGACCCAGTACTTC.

This chain uses TRBV7-2 with TRBJ1-2; D might be TRBD1 (6 bases). CDR3 length: 15 amino acids. V was clipped by 6 bases and J by 2 bases, with 16 bases between them. CDR1 is SGHTA, CDR2 FQGNSA, per germline. The CDR3 nucleotides are TGTGCCAGCAGAAAACAAGGGGGAGGGAACTATGGCTACACCTTC. Its translation is CASRKQGGGNYGYTF.

This chain links TRBV18 with TRBJ1-5; D unresolved. Germline loops: CDR1 KGHSH, CDR2 LQKENI. The CDR3 runs to 13 residues. Trimming left V 1 base short and J 2 bases short, with 3 bases between. CDR3 sequence (DNA): TGTGCCAGCTCACCACAGGGCAATCAGCCCCAGCATTTT. This encodes CASSPQGNQPQHF.

As DNA, the CDR3 is TGTGCCAGCAGCCAACAAGAACAGGCTTCCTACGAGCAGTACTTC. This translates into CASSQQEQASYEQYF. The chain employs TRBV4-2 and TRBJ2-7, with D tentatively TRBD1 (5 bases). V lost 2 bases, J lost 1 base, and 12 bases lay in between. Germline assignment: CDR1 LGHNA and CDR2 YNFKEQ. CDR3 size: 15 residues.

This clone was recorded once. The rearrangement joins TRBV19 to TRBJ1-2, with TRBD1 identical over 8 bases. Looked up from germline, CDR1 is LNHDA and CDR2 is SQIVND (reference sequence). This CDR3 contains 15 residues. V gave up 4 bases and J gave up 4 bases; unmatched junction bases: 8. The CDR3 loop is CASSTGQGESYGYTF. The DNA for the CDR3 is TGTGCCAGTAGTACCGGACAGGGCGAATCCTATGGCTACACCTTC.

The V and J genes are TRBV27 and TRBJ1-2, with a tentative D call TRBD1 (5 bases). The CDR3 is 14 amino acids. The germline gives CDR1 MNHEY, CDR2 SMNVEV (reference sequence). Trimming stripped 5 bases from V and 4 bases from J, with 14 bases between. The CDR3 loop is CASSPPGAPYGYTF. DNA for the CDR3: TGTGCCAGCAGTCCTCCTGGGGCCCCCTATGGCTACACCTTC.

This chain connects TRBV23-1 to TRBJ1-2; D gene unclear. TRBV23-1 is an ORF for which the function is uncertain. Trimming removed 1 base at V and 5 bases at J, with 20 bases between. CDR3 length equals 17 residues. DNA for the CDR3: TGCGCCAGCAGTCAATTAACAACTCAACCCGAGAGATATGGCTACACCTTC. Translating it yields CASSQLTTQPERYGYTF.